This T cell receptor beta chain came from a study of PD-L1 blockade in urothelial cancer. As for the study in general: In the mid-2010s, patients got going on atezolizumab, taking 1,200 mg intravenously every 3 weeks.

The repertoire was sequenced with immunoSEQ multiplex PCR; TCRdb's copy has only in-frame clones and lacks some. Among some 54,000 clones listed, about 87% were seen once. The CDR3 length is 18 residues. The V and J genes are TRBV21-1 and TRBJ2-7; the table's D gene call, TRBD1, was not cross checked with the DNA. TRBV21-1 counts as a pseudogene. The clonotype comes from a man aged 35-49 years with urothelial cancer. Sequenced here: PBMCs, sampled around atezolizumab (anti-PD-L1) treatment. The CDR3 nucleotides are TGTGCCAGCAGCATGCGTCCCGGGACAGGGTTTCGCTCCTACGAGCAGTACTTC. Translating it yields CASSMRPGTGFRSYEQYF.